This entry lists 8 T cell receptor beta chains sequenced from one sample in a study of T cell clones after liver transplantation. Repertoires were generated with immunoSEQ multiplex PCR, while TCRdb's copy carries only in-frame clones and drops some. The sample includes around 110,000 clones, 90% of them seen just once. The specimen comprised CD4+ T cells from blood, sampled 12 months after liver transplant. All receptors derive from a human patient who received a liver transplant. Some T cells may possibly be graft donor cells.

Only one count was recorded for this clone. The rearrangement joins TRBV18 to TRBJ2-5, with D possibly being TRBD2 (5 bases). The CDR3 sequence is 16 residues long. Germline V gene sequence: CDR1 KGHSH, CDR2 LQKENI. V lost 0 bases and J 4 bases, leaving 15 bases between the germline ends. Here the CDR3 DNA reads TGTGCCAGCTCACCACCTTCCAGTACGGGGTTAGAGACCCAGTACTTC. Its protein product is CASSPPSSTGLETQYF.

This sequence joins TRBV7-2 and TRBJ1-1; tentatively, D is TRBD1 (6 bases). CDR1 and CDR2 (germline): SGHTA, FQGNSA. The length of the CDR3 is 13 residues. With 6 bases removed from V and 5 bases from J, the gap between germline ends came to 13 bases. The CDR3 here is CASSIQGRTEAFF. CDR3 DNA: TGTGCCAGCAGTATCCAGGGGAGGACTGAAGCTTTCTTT.

V and J are TRBV7-3 and TRBJ2-2; TRBD2 agrees at 8 bases. The germline V gene has CDR1 SGHTA and CDR2 FQGTGA. The CDR3 sequence is 15 residues long. V shed 5 bases, J shed 2 bases, and the junction held 4 bases outside the gene matches. This chain's CDR3 is CASSQTSANTGELFF. As DNA, the CDR3 is TGTGCCAGCAGCCAGACTAGCGCTAACACCGGGGAGCTGTTTTTT.

A note on this clone: A much more abundant neighbour one base away suggests this may be a read error. In the same sample, other DNA sequences code for this CDR3. The rearrangement uses TRBV18 and TRBJ2-2; D remains ambiguous. CDR1 is KGHSH and CDR2 is LQKENI in the germline V gene. The ends were cut back, 2 bases at V and 3 bases at J, with 4 bases in the middle. The CDR3 sequence is 13 residues long. CDR3 coding DNA: TGTGCCAGCTCACCAAGGGACACCGGGGAGCTGTTTTTT. It codes for CASSPRDTGELFF.

The chain joins TRBV18 to TRBJ2-3; 7 nucleotides align to TRBD2. There are 20 residues in the CDR3. Germline V gene lookup returns CDR1 KGHSH and CDR2 LQKENI. Trimming removed 3 bases from V and 0 bases from J; junction bases left unmatched: 18. As DNA, the CDR3 is TGTGCCAGCTCACCGCCTTCACCACTTAGTGGGAGGGTTAGCACAGATACGCAGTATTTT. Amino acids: CASSPPSPLSGRVSTDTQYF.

This clone was found once. This chain connects TRBV11-2 to TRBJ2-1; 11 bases are shared with TRBD2. V lost 1 base to trimming and J lost 5 bases; unmatched junction nucleotides: 4. The V gene's germline CDR1 is SGHAT and CDR2 FQNNGV. The CDR3 spans 16 residues. CDR3 in amino acids: CASSLGIAGGDNEQFF. The CDR3 DNA sequence: TGTGCCAGCAGCTTAGGGATAGCGGGAGGGGACAATGAGCAGTTCTTC.

The rearrangement uses TRBV14 and TRBJ2-5; D remains unclear. The assigned J gene may be wrong: the sequence end matches TRBJ2-7 better. Germline lookup yields CDR1 SGHDN and CDR2 FVKESK. The CDR3 has 13 amino acids. The CDR3 DNA reads TGTGCCAGCAGCCACTTAAGGGCCTACGAGCAGTACTTC. Protein product: CASSHLRAYEQYF.

The chain is built from TRBV19 and TRBJ1-4; the match to TRBD1 covers 7 bases. Germline V gene data show CDR1 as LNHDA and CDR2 as SQIVND (reference sequence). The V segment lost 4 bases and the J segment 5 bases; nucleotides outside the gene matches: 7. The CDR3 contains 15 residues. The CDR3 DNA follows: TGTGCCAGTAGTACGAGACAGGGAGGAAATGAAAAACTGTTTTTT. Its translation is CASSTRQGGNEKLFF.